This is a list of T cell receptor beta chains from one sample in a study of cytomegalovirus exposure and HLA in healthy donors. Libraries were prepared by immunoSEQ multiplex PCR; TCRdb keeps only in-frame clonotypes and omits some of them. The data contain 160,000 or so clones, around 80% of them singletons. Source material: PBMCs. The receptors were gathered from a male donor in good health and CMV-seropositive. The CDR3 runs from the conserved cysteine through the conserved F or W. D genes are given only for firm matches. Only part of the rows carry a size: once, few, many, or a class if the clone is expanded.

TRBJ1-3 - TRBV5-4 - CASSLGLDNTIYF TGTGCCAGCAGCTTGGGTCTAGATAACACCATATATTTT
TRBJ1-2 - TRBV4-2 - CASSPQGQGLVPGSGYTF TGTGCCAGCAGCCCTCAGGGGCAGGGGCTGGTCCCGGGAAGTGGCTACACCTTC
TRBJ2-7 - TRBV6-5 TRBD1 CASRETGTHEQYF TGTGCCAGCAGAGAGACAGGGACCCACGAGCAGTACTTC
TRBJ2-1 - TRBV6-5 TRBD2 CASSYSSSSGGNEQFF TGTGCCAGCAGTTACTCGTCCTCGAGCGGGGGTAATGAGCAGTTCTTC
TRBJ2-1 - TRBV27 - CASREGHNEQFF TGTGCCAGCAGGGAGGGGCACAATGAGCAGTTCTTC
TRBJ1-1 - TRBV5-1 - CASSLGGRNFMNTEAFF TGCGCCAGCAGCTTGGGGGGCAGAAATTTCATGAACACTGAAGCTTTCTTT
TRBJ1-3 - TRBV9 - CASSETANSGNTIYF TGTGCCAGCAGCGAGACAGCTAACTCTGGAAACACCATATATTTT
TRBJ2-7 - TRBV7-8 TRBD2 CASSYLAGGRYEQYF TGTGCCAGCAGCTACCTAGCGGGAGGCCGCTACGAGCAGTACTTC
TRBJ2-7 - TRBV5-1 - CASSLRLDTGEQYF TGCGCCAGCAGCTTGCGGTTAGATACGGGAGAGCAGTACTTC
TRBJ1-5 few TRBV7-9 - CASSLGGVGQPQHF TGTGCCAGCAGCTTAGGGGGGGTTGGGCAGCCCCAGCATTTT
TRBJ2-5 - TRBV7-7 - CASSTQTQETQYF TGTGCCAGCAGCACTCAAACGCAAGAGACCCAGTACTTC
TRBJ1-2 - TRBV9 - CASSVGQDQLGYGYTF TGTGCCAGCAGCGTAGGACAGGACCAACTAGGCTATGGCTACACCTTC
TRBJ2-7 - TRBV27 TRBD2 CASSLQVAGGRNEQYF TGTGCCAGCAGTTTACAGGTGGCGGGGGGCAGGAACGAGCAGTACTTC
TRBJ2-1 - TRBV13 - CASSIFRRRNNEQFF TGTGCCAGCAGTATTTTTAGGAGGAGGAACAATGAGCAGTTCTTC
TRBJ1-5 - TRBV28 TRBD1 CASSLPSQGAHQPQHF TGTGCCAGCAGTTTACCGTCACAGGGGGCCCATCAGCCCCAGCATTTT
TRBJ1-5 - TRBV2 - CASNLASNQPQHF TGTGCCAGCAATCTGGCTAGCAATCAGCCCCAGCATTTT
TRBJ2-7 - TRBV27 - CASSSTHEQYF TGTGCCAGCAGTTCTACCCACGAGCAGTACTTC
TRBJ2-5 - TRBV20-1 TRBD1 CSALGGETQYF TGCAGTGCCCTAGGGGGCGAGACCCAGTACTTC
TRBJ1-1 - TRBV19 - CASSILAGEAFF TGTGCCAGTAGTATCTTGGCGGGCGAAGCTTTCTTT
TRBJ1-4 - TRBV19 TRBD1 CAISRGQNEKLFF TGTGCCATCTCCAGGGGGCAGAATGAAAAACTGTTTTTT